This T cell receptor beta chain was recovered during a study of cytomegalovirus exposure and HLA in healthy donors. With 60 Vbeta and 13 Jbeta primers, the PCR was carried out. Only in-frame clones appear in the TCRdb table, and some are missing; sequencing was by immunoSEQ multiplex PCR. The sample holds 100,000 to 150,000 clones, roughly 86% seen once. The J segment lost 4 bases and the V segment lost 6 bases, leaving 9 bases of the junction unmatched. Looked up from germline, CDR1 is LNHDA and CDR2 is SQIVND (reference sequence). This CDR3 is built from 15 residues. Sequencing used PBMCs. This receptor was identified in a man younger than 35 in good health and CMV-seronegative. The V gene is TRBV19, the J gene TRBJ1-3; TRBD1 matches 7 bases. The chain's CDR3 is CASSTYRGSGNTIYF. The DNA of the CDR3 is TGTGCCAGTAGCACCTACAGGGGATCCGGAAACACCATATATTTT.